This T cell receptor (beta chain) appears in the sequencing data of a study of T-cell memory formation after mild COVID-19. The wider study: The TCR clusters were mostly specific to one donor.

The CDR3 runs to 16 residues. Germline values: CDR1 SGHAT, CDR2 FQNNGV. The germline V and J ends were trimmed by 5 bases and 0 bases, with 14 bases remaining between them. Study-wide findings and caveats: CD4+ bias marked clones expanding day 15 to 37, unlike balanced contracting clones. Pre-infection memory carried some responding clones, suggesting that cross-reactive memory joined.

This clonotype showed up just a few times. The antigen is not known. 5'RACE with constant-segment primers built TCRalpha and TCRbeta cDNA libraries with UMIs. MiXCR, run by TCRdb on the 5' RACE reads, gives a single entry per CDR3 protein. This table holds about 340,000 distinct CDR3 sequences, more than 15% found once. The receptor was isolated from a man younger than 35 who had mild COVID-19 (a few samples of this study predate the infection). Cell type and time point are not known. The sequenced material came from PBMCs or a T cell subset sorted from them (not recorded which). The V gene is TRBV11-2, the J gene TRBJ1-3; D gene ambiguous. The CDR3 nucleotides read TGTGCCAGCAGCCAAGGGTCGCTAGTCTCTGGAAACACCATATATTTT. Translated: CASSQGSLVSGNTIYF.